This TCR beta chain was recorded in a study of vaccination and CD4 T cells after COVID-19. Whole-study results and caveats: Post-vaccination, and not before, a median roughly 90% of reactive clones appeared in convalescent patients. Investigators enrolled relatively few convalescent patients and included no early post-infection timepoints.

As to treatment: roughly 10-day PBMC culture with coronavirus spike peptide pools or control peptides (ViraFEST assay). Positive tests by PCR, dated March to December 2020, predated US Alpha, Beta and Delta variants. This CDR3 is 15 amino acids long. J was trimmed by 1 base and V by 4 bases; bases with no gene match: 6. CDR1 SEHNR and CDR2 FQNEAQ come from the germline V gene (reference sequence). At the Johns Hopkins FTIC core, DNA taken from cultured CD4+ T cells was sequenced by way of the Oncomine TCR Beta short-read assay. From the PCR reads, TCRdb called clonotypes with MiXCR, one entry per CDR3 protein. The data contain 15,000 to 20,000 distinct CDR3 sequences, more than 25% of them singletons. Of note for this clonotype: The antigen remains unidentified.

Material for sequencing was cultured CD4+ T cells from blood. The V and J genes are TRBV7-9 and TRBJ2-7; 8 positions agree with TRBD1. This TCR came from a human donor with COVID-19. The CDR3 sequence is CASSSQGTGSYEQYF. The CDR3 region has the DNA TGTGCCAGCAGCTCTCAGGGGACAGGATCCTACGAGCAGTACTTC. Full variable domain (remainder filled in from reference TRBV7-9 and TRBJ2-7): DTGVSQNPRHKITKRGQNVTFRCDPISEHNRLYWYRQTLGQGPEFLTYFQNEAQLEKSRLLSDRFSAERPKGSFSTLEIQRTEQGDSAMYLCASSSQGTGSYEQYFGPGTRLTVT.